This T cell receptor (beta chain) was sequenced during a study of early T cells in non-severe SARS-CoV-2 infection. From the 5' RACE reads, TCRdb called clonotypes with MiXCR, one entry per CDR3 protein. Of tens of thousands of distinct CDR3 sequences listed, around 4.9% were seen once; the top ten hold around 4.9%. From germline, CDR1 is DFQATT and CDR2 SNEGSKA (reference sequence). V gave up 6 bases and J gave up 2 bases; unmatched junction bases: 14. This CDR3 has 16 residues. This clonotype was seen ten or more times. This clonotype was sampled from an adult who was a healthcare worker with PCR-confirmed SARS-CoV-2 infection or an uninfected control (not recorded which). This sequence joins TRBV20-1 and TRBJ2-3, with TRBD1 matching over 7 bases. Sample: whole blood. The CDR3 region is CSATTPRGTDTDTQYF. CDR3 bases: TGCAGTGCAACAACACCCCGAGGGACAGACACAGATACGCAGTATTTT.